In this sample, the clone carrying this T cell receptor beta chain turned up many times. Antigen: not known. This specimen comes from a study of breast tumors, draining lymph nodes, adjacent tissues. General study findings and limits: Compared with basal-like, luminal-like tumors shared significantly more repertoire with nontumor tissue. That most tumor T cells come from lymph nodes remained unproven. The data were judged consistent with most tumor T cells coming from lymph node and expanding in tumor. Tumors had less TCR diversity than lymph nodes, more than nontumor tissue.

TCRdb fed the multiplex PCR reads into MiXCR, producing one record per CDR3 protein. The data contain 85,000 to 120,000 distinct CDR3 sequences, about 30% of them singletons. Breast cancer patients provided tissue from their axillary draining lymph nodes. The trim removed 4 bases at V and 0 bases at J, leaving 4 bases unmatched. CDR3 size: 15 residues. Germline CDR1 SGHAT, CDR2 FQNNGV. The receptor was isolated from a female donor with breast cancer. Some clones in this sample may be carry-over from other donors' samples. Sequencing input: axillary lymph node tissue. The genes are TRBV11-2 and TRBJ2-3, with 7 bases lining up with TRBD1. This chain's CDR3 is CASSYRDRSTDTQYF. DNA of the CDR3: TGTGCCAGCAGCTACCGGGACAGAAGCACAGATACGCAGTATTTT. Filled out from reference TRBV11-2 and TRBJ2-3, the complete variable domain reads EAGVAQSPRYKIIEKRQSVAFWCNPISGHATLYWYQQILGQGPKLLIQFQNNGVVDDSQLPKDRFSAERLKGVDSTLKIQPAKLEDSAVYLCASSYRDRSTDTQYFGPGTRLTVL.